This paragraph covers one T cell receptor (beta chain) sequence. The record originates from a study of human T cells and chemical hapten exposure. Study-wide background: Sensitization used 2% DPC on about 2 cm by about 2 cm upper inner arm skin. Throughout a study of about 24 weeks, patients underwent weekly scalp administration of diphenylcyclopropenone doses.

Time point defined: pre-sensitization, week 0. The treatment denotes: therapeutic diphenylcyclopropenone sensitization with weekly scalp DPC. In germline, CDR1 is ENHRY, CDR2 SYGVKD. The CDR3 loop spans 13 amino acids. The V and J ends lost 10 bases and 6 bases, in that order; junction bases with no gene match: 10. For the library, individual cDNA molecules each received unique molecular identifiers. Each CDR3 protein is one row after TCRdb ran MiXCR on the RACE reads. The data show a few hundred thousand distinct CDR3 sequences, about 8.6% seen once. The TCR originated in a woman aged 40 to 49 with alopecia areata. Some clones in this sample may be carry-over from other donors' samples. Sample: whole blood, taken in connection with sensitization to the hapten diphenylcyclopropenone (DPC). This rearrangement joins TRBV10-3 to TRBJ2-5, with TRBD1 matching 8 bases. CDR3 sequence reads: CATTDRAGKTQYF. CDR3 coding DNA: TGTGCCACTACGGACAGGGCAGGGAAGACCCAGTACTTC.